The 11 T cell receptor beta chains below all came from one sample that was sequenced in a study of post-analysis software for immune sequencing data. Overall study results and limits: Five or six TRBV segments were significantly more frequent in patients than in controls. TRBV5-6, TRBV5-1 and TRBV20-1 were among these segments.

For these TCRs, the target antigens are not known. Presence of unique molecular identifiers characterized the TCR beta cDNA libraries. Using its own MiXCR run on the PCR reads, TCRdb lists one record per CDR3 protein. Here the sample spans roughly 570,000 distinct CDR3 sequences, roughly 34% being singletons. What was sequenced was blood. The receptors shown here come from a girl aged 2-17 years with multiple sclerosis.

This clonotype is a singleton in its sample. The chain is built from TRBV10-3 and TRBJ1-1, with D perhaps matching TRBD1 (5 bases). Germline V gives CDR1 ENHRY, CDR2 SYGVKD. The CDR3 runs to 16 residues. V was clipped by 6 bases and J by 1 base, with 18 bases between them. The CDR3 coding sequence is TGTGCCATCAGCCCTTTTAAGGGAAGGGGGAACACTGAAGCTTTCTTT. Its translation: CAISPFKGRGNTEAFF.

The chain carries TRBV29-1 and TRBJ1-1; TRBD1 matches at 7 bases. Germline V gene sequence: CDR1 SQVTM, CDR2 ANQGSEA. The CDR3 extends over 15 amino acids. Germline trimming cut 4 bases from V and 1 base from J; bases unmatched to any gene: 9. For the CDR3, the DNA is TGCAGCGTTGGCAAAGGGGGGACAGAGAACACTGAAGCTTTCTTT. Its protein product is CSVGKGGTENTEAFF.

This clonotype turned up a few times. This rearrangement joins TRBV9 to TRBJ2-4; D tentatively reads TRBD1 or TRBD2 (6 bases each). CDR1 is SGDLS, CDR2 YYNGEE, per germline. CDR3 length: 16 residues. The V end lost 3 bases, the J end lost 0 bases, and 13 bases lay between the germline ends. CDR3 amino acids: CASSAGAGLAKNIQYF. In nucleotides, the CDR3 is TGTGCCAGCAGCGCGGGGGCCGGATTAGCCAAAAACATTCAGTACTTC.

This sequence joins TRBV2 and TRBJ1-2, with D possibly TRBD1 on 5 matching bases. From germline, CDR1 is SNHLY and CDR2 FYNNEI. This CDR3 has 13 residues. The V end lost 1 base, the J end lost 7 bases, and 10 bases lay between the germline ends. The CDR3 nucleotides read TGTGCCAGCAGTGAAGGCGGGGCGCGTGGCTACACCTTC. Its protein product is CASSEGGARGYTF.

The genes are TRBV20-1 and TRBJ1-2; D ambiguous. From germline, CDR1 is DFQATT and CDR2 SNEGSKA (reference sequence). The germline V and J ends were trimmed by 5 bases and 4 bases, with 11 bases remaining between them. The CDR3 is 12 amino acids. As DNA, the CDR3 is TGCAGTGCTTCCAGACGGCCCTATGGCTACACCTTC. Protein product: CSASRRPYGYTF.

The rearrangement links TRBV2 to TRBJ2-3; D is unresolved. The germline V gene encodes CDR1 SNHLY and CDR2 FYNNEI. The CDR3 loop spans 11 amino acids. Trimming stripped 11 bases from V and 5 bases from J, with 11 bases between. This chain's CDR3 is CAQKLGDTQYF. The CDR3 DNA is TGTGCCCAGAAATTGGGAGATACGCAGTATTTT.

The V call is TRBV4-2, the J call TRBJ2-5; D possibly matches TRBD1 or TRBD2 (5 bases each). This CDR3 has 15 amino acids. Between the trimmed V and J ends, which lost 0 bases and 5 bases, there was a span of 13 bases. The germline V gene encodes CDR1 LGHNA and CDR2 YNFKEQ. The chain's CDR3 is CASSQEGETRETQYF. CDR3 nucleotides: TGTGCCAGCAGCCAAGAAGGGGAGACCCGGGAGACCCAGTACTTC.

The gene calls are TRBV7-2 and TRBJ2-7; 8 bases are a match to TRBD1. CDR1 and CDR2 from the germline V gene are SGHTA and FQGNSA. V shed 5 bases, J shed 10 bases, and the junction held 10 bases outside the gene matches. The CDR3 runs to 13 residues. The CDR3 region has the DNA TGTGCCAGCAGCCTAAAGACAGGGGTCATACAGTACTTC. This encodes CASSLKTGVIQYF. Combining the CDR3 with reference TRBV7-2 and TRBJ2-7 gives the whole variable domain GAGVSQSPSNKVTEKGKDVELRCDPISGHTALYWYRQSLGQGLEFLIYFQGNSAPDKSGLPSDRFSAERTGGSVSTLTIQRTQQEDSAVYLCASSLKTGVIQYFGPGTRLTVT.

V usage is TRBV7-2 and J usage is TRBJ2-7, with TRBD2 matching 8 bases. V shed 3 bases and J 3 bases; nucleotides not matched to a gene: 13. CDR1 and CDR2 from the germline V gene are SGHTA and FQGNSA. This CDR3 contains 17 residues. For the CDR3, the DNA is TGTGCCAGCAGCTTTTCAAATCAAGCGGGGGCCCTCTACGAGCAGTACTTC. Translation gives CASSFSNQAGALYEQYF.

The chain recombines TRBV4-2 with TRBJ1-2, with TRBD1 identical over 9 bases. In germline, CDR1 is LGHNA, CDR2 YNFKEQ. V gave up 0 bases and J gave up 2 bases; unmatched junction bases: 4. The CDR3 totals 16 residues. The CDR3 protein is CASSQDRDRANYGYTF. CDR3 DNA sequence: TGTGCCAGCAGCCAAGATAGGGACAGGGCAAACTATGGCTACACCTTC.

This clonotype has more than one count but fewer than ten. The chain carries TRBV6-1 and TRBJ2-1, with D tentatively TRBD2 (5 bases). Germline values: CDR1 MNHNS, CDR2 SASEGT. The CDR3 sequence is 16 residues long. Trimming shortened V by 2 bases and J by 7 bases, and 18 bases separated the two germline ends. The CDR3 DNA sequence: TGTGCCAGCAGTGAACCAATAAGGAGCAGAGGGAATGAGCAGTTCTTC. Its protein is CASSEPIRSRGNEQFF.